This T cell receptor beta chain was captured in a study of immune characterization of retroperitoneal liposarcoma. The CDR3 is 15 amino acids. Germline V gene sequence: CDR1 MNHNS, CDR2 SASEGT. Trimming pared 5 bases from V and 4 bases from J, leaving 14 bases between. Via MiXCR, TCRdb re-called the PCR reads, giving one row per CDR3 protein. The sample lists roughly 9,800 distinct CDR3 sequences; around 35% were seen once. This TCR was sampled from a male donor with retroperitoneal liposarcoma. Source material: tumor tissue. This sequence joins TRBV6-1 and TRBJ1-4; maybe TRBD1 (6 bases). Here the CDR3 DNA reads TGTGCCAGCAGTACAACAGGGTTCCATAATGAAAAACTGTTTTTT. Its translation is CASSTTGFHNEKLFF.